What follows is one TCR beta chain and its context. This clonotype was seen ten or more times. This clone's antigen is unknown. Within one base of it there is no much larger clone, and no base qualities were kept. This sample is drawn from a study of T cells after yellow fever vaccination (dated by TCRdb to 2018 to 2020). About the investigation overall: The SMART-Seq v4 Ultra Low Input RNA kit was used to prepare libraries from fractions with low cell numbers. Blood was drawn at multiple timepoints before and after primary and secondary immunization, with bulk PBMC replicates and cell subsets isolated. Bulk TCR alpha and beta repertoires were sequenced longitudinally to track T-cell clones before and after primary and booster YFV17D yellow fever vaccination. Two healthy male donors, one aged 18 to 29 and one aged 30 to 40 years, were included in the cohort. Summary of the overall study and its limitations: A small share of clonotypes was detected in both CD4 and CD8 compartments, with the overlap likely arising from convergent recombination. Most clones expanded after primary vaccination were re-detected after the booster (almost 98% of CD4 and approximately 89% of CD8), suggesting broad memory maintenance. Computational filtering was required because FACS-sorted repertoires could contain abundant contaminating clonotypes from the bulk population. Because the study included only two donors, the extent to which the findings can be generalized is limited. Compared with the primary T-cell response, the secondary T-cell response was weaker but faster, peaking on day 5 rather than day 15.

The germline V gene supplies CDR1 SGHRS and CDR2 YFSETQ. The CDR3 numbers 13 residues from cysteine through phenylalanine. CDR3 DNA only is kept here, 39 bases in frame from base 1. V loses 3 bases at its end and J loses 7 bases; junction bases beyond the gene matches: 4. The sample's treatment or condition label, in plain terms: live attenuated yellow fever vaccine strain. At each blood-draw timepoint, two biological replicates of bulk PBMCs were obtained. PBMCs were isolated from peripheral blood using a standard Ficoll-Paque protocol. TriZol was used to extract RNA from bulk PBMCs, CD4 and CD8 fractions, and dextramer-positive and dextramer-negative fractions. TCR cDNA was synthesized by 5'RACE template switching, through which a universal primer site and unique molecular identifiers were introduced. cDNA synthesis was primed from both the TCR alpha and TCR beta constant segments. Two PCR steps were used to amplify libraries, with sample barcodes and sequencing adapters being added in the second step. Libraries were sequenced on Illumina HiSeq 2500 (2x100 bp) or NovaSeq (2x150 bp). In the paper's pipeline: MIGEC was used to demultiplex reads and collapse the reads into UMI consensus sequences, and MiXCR was used for V(D)J alignment. Using edgeR on replicate PBMC samples, clonotypes were called vaccine-responding if FDR was below 0.01 and the log2 fold change was above 5 up to day 15. Each bulk clonotype received a CD4 or CD8 identity based on whether the sequenced CD4 or CD8 repertoire contained that clonotype at higher abundance. In TCRdb, the public reads were trimmed at Q25 with fastp and aligned with MiXCR, with productive beta chains retained. Rows with one shared CDR3 protein collapse into an entry with the most common genes and DNA. TCRdb assigned the V and J calls; the authors' analysis was not used. Here the sample has around 350,000 distinct CDR3 sequences; over 5% occur a single time. The top ten clones comprise about 15% of the sample.

The rearrangement joined TRBV5-1 to TRBJ2-1; 7 junctional bases match TRBD1. This TCR was recovered from a man under 40 who received the YFV17D yellow fever vaccine. Sequenced material: PBMCs, taken 5 days after the yellow fever booster vaccination. The nucleotides are TGCGCCAGCAGCTCTGGGACAGAGAATGAGCAGTTCTTC. Its translation reads: CASSSGTENEQFF.